The sequence of this T cell receptor beta chain was determined in a study of T cell clonotyping in hematopoietic cell transplantation. Overall study context: Recipients' pretransplant samples followed cytoreduction.

General study findings and limits: Broader posttransplant TCR repertoire diversity was predicted by graft donor and pretransplant recipient Inverse Simpson Index values. No sorting was done, leaving CD4 and CD8 contributions mixed. Pathologically expanded recipient clonotypes increased progressively from day 30 to day 180 as diversity fell.

Notes on this clone: Its antigen is as yet unknown.

Noted time point: recipient sample about 28 days before transplant, after cytoreduction. Produced via immunoSEQ multiplex PCR; TCRdb's table is partial and in-frame only. The sample holds roughly 45,000 clones, 86% seen once. Per germline, CDR1 MNHEY and CDR2 SVGAGI. The CDR3 consists of 14 residues. The J segment lost 5 bases and the V segment lost 2 bases, leaving 3 bases of the junction unmatched. The sequence came from a man in his sixties with biphenotypic leukemia. Some clones in this sample may be carry-over from other donors' samples. The J gene is TRBJ2-7, the V gene TRBV6-5; 10 bases are shared with TRBD1. The sample was peripheral blood mononuclear cells, taken before stem cell transplant. The CDR3 nucleotides read TGTGCCAGCAGTTACGGGACAGGGGCCAACGAGCAGTACTTC. Its translation is CASSYGTGANEQYF.